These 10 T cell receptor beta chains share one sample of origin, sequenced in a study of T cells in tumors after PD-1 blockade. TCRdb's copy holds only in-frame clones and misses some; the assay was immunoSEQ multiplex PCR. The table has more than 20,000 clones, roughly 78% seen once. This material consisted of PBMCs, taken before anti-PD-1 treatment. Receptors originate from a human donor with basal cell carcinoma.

The DNA of the CDR3 is TGCGCCAGCAGCCAAGGTACCCCTTCACCCCTCCACTTT. As protein: CASSQGTPSPLHF. V gene TRBV4-3 combines with J gene TRBJ1-6; D not resolved. CDR3 length equals 13 residues. Germline assignment: CDR1 LGHNA and CDR2 YSLEER. Deletions cut 1 base from V and 9 bases from J, with 7 bases between.

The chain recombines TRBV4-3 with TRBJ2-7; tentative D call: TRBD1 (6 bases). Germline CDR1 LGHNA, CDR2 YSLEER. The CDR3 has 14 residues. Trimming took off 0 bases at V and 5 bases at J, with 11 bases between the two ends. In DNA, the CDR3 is TGCGCCAGCAGCCAAGATGGGGCAGGGGACGAGCAGTACTTC. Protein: CASSQDGAGDEQYF.

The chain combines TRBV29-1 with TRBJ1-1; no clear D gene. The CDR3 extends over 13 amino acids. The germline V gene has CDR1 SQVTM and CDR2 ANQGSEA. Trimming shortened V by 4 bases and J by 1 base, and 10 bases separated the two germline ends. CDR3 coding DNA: TGCAGCGTTGTGATATGGGGGAACACTGAAGCTTTCTTT. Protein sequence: CSVVIWGNTEAFF.

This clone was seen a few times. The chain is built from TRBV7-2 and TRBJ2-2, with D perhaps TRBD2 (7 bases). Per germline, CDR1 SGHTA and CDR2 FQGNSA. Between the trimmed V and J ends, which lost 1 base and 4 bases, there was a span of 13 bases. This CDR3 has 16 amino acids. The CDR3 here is CASSLGGGWSTGELFF. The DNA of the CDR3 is TGTGCCAGCAGCTTAGGGGGGGGCTGGAGCACCGGGGAGCTGTTTTTT.

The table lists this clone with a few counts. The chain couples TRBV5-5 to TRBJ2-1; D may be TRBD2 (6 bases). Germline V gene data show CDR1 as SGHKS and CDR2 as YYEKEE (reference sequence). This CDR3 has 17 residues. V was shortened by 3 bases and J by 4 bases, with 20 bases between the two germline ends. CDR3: CASSSAWGVQTYNEQFF. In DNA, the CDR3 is TGTGCCAGCAGCTCCGCCTGGGGGGTGCAGACATACAATGAGCAGTTCTTC.

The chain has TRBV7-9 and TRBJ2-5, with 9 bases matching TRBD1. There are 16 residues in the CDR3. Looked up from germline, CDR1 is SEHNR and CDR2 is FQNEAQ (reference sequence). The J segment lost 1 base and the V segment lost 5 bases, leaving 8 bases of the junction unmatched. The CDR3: CASSPRQGGIQETQYF. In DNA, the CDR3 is TGTGCCAGCAGCCCTCGACAGGGGGGGATCCAAGAGACCCAGTACTTC.

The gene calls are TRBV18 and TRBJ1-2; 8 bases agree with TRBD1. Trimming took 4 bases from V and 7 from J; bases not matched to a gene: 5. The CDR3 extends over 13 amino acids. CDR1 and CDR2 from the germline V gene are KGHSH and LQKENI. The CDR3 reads CASSQGQGFGYTF. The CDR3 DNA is TGTGCCAGCTCACAAGGACAGGGATTTGGCTACACCTTC.

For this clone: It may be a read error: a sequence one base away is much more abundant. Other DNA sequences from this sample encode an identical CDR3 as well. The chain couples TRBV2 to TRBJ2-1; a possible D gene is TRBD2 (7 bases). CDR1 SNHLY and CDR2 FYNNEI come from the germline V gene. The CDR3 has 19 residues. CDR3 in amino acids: CPRSDGGAGVGSSYNEQFF. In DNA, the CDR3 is TGTCCCCGCAGTGATGGGGGGGCGGGGGTGGGGAGCTCCTACAATGAGCAGTTCTTC.

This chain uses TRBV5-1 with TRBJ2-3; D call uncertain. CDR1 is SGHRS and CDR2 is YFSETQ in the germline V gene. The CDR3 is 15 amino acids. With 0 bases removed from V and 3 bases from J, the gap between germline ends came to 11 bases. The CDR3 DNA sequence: TGCGCCAGCAGCTTGGCAGAAATCGTGACAGATACGCAGTATTTT. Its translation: CASSLAEIVTDTQYF.

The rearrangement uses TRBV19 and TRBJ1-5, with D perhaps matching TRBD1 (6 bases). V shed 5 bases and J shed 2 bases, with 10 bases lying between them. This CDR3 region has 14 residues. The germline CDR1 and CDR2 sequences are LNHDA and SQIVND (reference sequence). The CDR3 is CASSGQSGNQPQHF. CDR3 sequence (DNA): TGTGCCAGTAGTGGACAGTCCGGCAATCAGCCCCAGCATTTT.